This T cell receptor beta chain emerged from a study of Graves' ophthalmopathy and Graves' hyperthyroidism. The wider study: Upon initial diagnosis and before any treatment, peripheral blood was collected.

CDR3 regions of TCR beta were amplified from RNA transcripts. Scientists carried out first-round RT-PCR using HTBI primers and then a second-round multiplex PCR. MiXCR was run by TCRdb on the multiplex PCR reads, yielding one entry per CDR3 protein. The sample lists hundreds of thousands of distinct CDR3 sequences; about 44% were seen once. This clonotype was counted many times. The antigen remains unidentified. Study observations and caveats: Prediction of ophthalmopathy progression reached roughly 68% sensitivity and about 72% specificity.

V shed 6 bases and J shed 7 bases, with 13 bases lying between them. The CDR3 has 12 residues. Germline V gene lookup returns CDR1 SNHLY and CDR2 FYNNEI. The TCR originated in an adult man with Graves' ophthalmopathy. This chain links TRBV2 with TRBJ2-7; perhaps TRBD1 as D (6 bases). Specimen: peripheral blood. The CDR3 DNA sequence: TGTGCCAGCAGGCGTCAGGGGAGTGAGCAGTACTTC. It codes for CASRRQGSEQYF.